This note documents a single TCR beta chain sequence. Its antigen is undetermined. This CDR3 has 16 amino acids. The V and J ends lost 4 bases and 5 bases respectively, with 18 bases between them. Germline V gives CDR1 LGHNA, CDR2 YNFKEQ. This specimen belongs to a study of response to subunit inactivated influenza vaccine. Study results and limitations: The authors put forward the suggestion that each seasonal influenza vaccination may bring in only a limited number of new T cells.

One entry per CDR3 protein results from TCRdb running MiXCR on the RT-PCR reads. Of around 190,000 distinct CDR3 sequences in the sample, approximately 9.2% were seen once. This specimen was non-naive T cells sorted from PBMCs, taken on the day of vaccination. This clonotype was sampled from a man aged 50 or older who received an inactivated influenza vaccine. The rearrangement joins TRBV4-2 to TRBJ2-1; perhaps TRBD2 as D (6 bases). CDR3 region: CASSRGGAGHHNEQFF. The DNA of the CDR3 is TGTGCCAGCAGCCGCGGCGGGGCAGGCCATCACAATGAGCAGTTCTTC.